This entry is about one T cell receptor (beta chain). Its antigen is undetermined. Assay: immunoSEQ multiplex PCR; the TCRdb copy retains only in-frame clones and omits some. The sample shows about 52,000 clones, 79% of them seen only once. ViraFEST used viral peptide pools to expand antigen-specific CD4+ T cells before sequencing. CD4+ T cell isolation took place after more than eight days of culture. People in the vaccine group had not been infected with SARS-CoV-2 before, and their nucleocapsid antibodies were negative. Wells of roughly 2 million PBMC each were grown with 7.5 to 10 IU/ml IL-2 and 9.5 to 10 ug/ml peptides. Replacing half the medium with IL-2 medium was done on days 3 and 7. The entry originates in a study of vaccination effects on CD4 cells after COVID-19. General study findings and limits: A shortage of convalescent patients and an absence of early post-infection timepoints characterized the study. By a late point after vaccination, infection- and vaccine-induced clones had shrunk markedly through clonal contraction.

Trimming shortened V by 5 bases and J by 2 bases, and 12 bases separated the two germline ends. The CDR3 is made up of 14 amino acids. The V gene's germline CDR1 is LGHDT and CDR2 YNNKEL (reference sequence). The material was CD4+ T cells from PBMCs cultured with HCoV-OC43 spike peptides, obtained before COVID-19 vaccination. The sample's subset: HCoV-OC43 spike overlapping peptide pool stimulation. The chain links TRBV3-1 (or the pseudogene TRBV3-2) to TRBJ1-2; TRBD1 is a possible D gene (6 bases). This clonotype was sampled from a human donor who received a COVID-19 vaccine. The CDR3 region has the DNA TGTGCCAGCAGCGTCACAGGGCGGAACTATGGCTACACCTTC. This codes for CASSVTGRNYGYTF.